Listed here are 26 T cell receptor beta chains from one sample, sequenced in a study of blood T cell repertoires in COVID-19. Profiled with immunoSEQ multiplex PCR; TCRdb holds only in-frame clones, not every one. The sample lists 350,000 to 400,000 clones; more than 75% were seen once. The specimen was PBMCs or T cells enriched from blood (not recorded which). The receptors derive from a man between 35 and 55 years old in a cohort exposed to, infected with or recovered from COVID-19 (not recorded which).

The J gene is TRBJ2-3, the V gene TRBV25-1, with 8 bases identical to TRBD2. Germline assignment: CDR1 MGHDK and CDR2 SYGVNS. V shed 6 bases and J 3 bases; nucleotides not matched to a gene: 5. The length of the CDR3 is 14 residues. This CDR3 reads CASRAGGLTDTQYF. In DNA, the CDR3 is TGTGCCAGCAGGGCGGGAGGTTTAACAGATACGCAGTATTTT.

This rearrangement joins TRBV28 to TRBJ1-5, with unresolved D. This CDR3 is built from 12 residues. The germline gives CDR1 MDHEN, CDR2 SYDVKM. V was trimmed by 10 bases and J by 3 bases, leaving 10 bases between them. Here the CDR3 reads CATFRYNQPQHF. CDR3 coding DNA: TGTGCCACCTTCCGGTACAATCAGCCCCAGCATTTT.

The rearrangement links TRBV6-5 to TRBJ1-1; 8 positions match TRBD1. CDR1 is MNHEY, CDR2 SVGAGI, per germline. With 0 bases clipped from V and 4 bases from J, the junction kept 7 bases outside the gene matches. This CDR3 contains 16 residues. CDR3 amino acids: CASSYSAGGRVTEAFF. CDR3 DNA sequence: TGTGCCAGCAGTTACTCGGCAGGGGGCAGGGTCACTGAAGCTTTCTTT.

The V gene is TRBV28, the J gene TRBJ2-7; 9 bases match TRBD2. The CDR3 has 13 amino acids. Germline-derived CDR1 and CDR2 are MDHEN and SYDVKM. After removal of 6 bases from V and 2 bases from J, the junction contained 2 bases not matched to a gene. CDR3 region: CASRAGGPYEQYF. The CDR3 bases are TGTGCCAGCAGAGCGGGAGGCCCCTACGAGCAGTACTTC.

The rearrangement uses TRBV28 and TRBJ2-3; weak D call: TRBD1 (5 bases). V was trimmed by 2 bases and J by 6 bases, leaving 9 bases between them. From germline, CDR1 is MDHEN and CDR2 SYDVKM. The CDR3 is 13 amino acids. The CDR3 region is CASSLTGSDTQYF. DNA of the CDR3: TGTGCCAGCAGTTTAACAGGTTCCGATACGCAGTATTTT.

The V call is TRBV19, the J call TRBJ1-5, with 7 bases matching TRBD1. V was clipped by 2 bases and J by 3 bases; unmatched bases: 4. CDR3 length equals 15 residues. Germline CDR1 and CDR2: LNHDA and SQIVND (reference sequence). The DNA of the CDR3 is TGTGCCAGTAGTATAATGGAGGGGGCCAATCAGCCCCAGCATTTT. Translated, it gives CASSIMEGANQPQHF.

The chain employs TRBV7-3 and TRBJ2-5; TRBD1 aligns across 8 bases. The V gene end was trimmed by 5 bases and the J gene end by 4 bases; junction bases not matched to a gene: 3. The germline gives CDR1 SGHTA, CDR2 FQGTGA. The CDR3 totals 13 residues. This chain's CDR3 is CASSTTGGETQYF. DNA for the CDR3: TGTGCCAGCAGCACTACAGGGGGAGAGACCCAGTACTTC. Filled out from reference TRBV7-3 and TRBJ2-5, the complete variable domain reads GAGVSQTPSNKVTEKGKYVELRCDPISGHTALYWYRQSLGQGPEFLIYFQGTGAADDSGLPNDRFFAVRPEGSVSTLKIQRTERGDSAVYLCASSTTGGETQYFGPGTRLLVL.

CDR3: CASSQAAEQFF. CDR3 in DNA: TGTGCCAGCAGCCAAGCGGCTGAGCAGTTCTTC. The rearrangement uses TRBV7-2 and TRBJ2-1; a possible D gene is TRBD2 (5 bases). CDR1 SGHTA and CDR2 FQGNSA come from the germline V gene. Trimming cost V 5 bases and J 9 bases, with 8 bases left between them. The CDR3 loop spans 11 amino acids.

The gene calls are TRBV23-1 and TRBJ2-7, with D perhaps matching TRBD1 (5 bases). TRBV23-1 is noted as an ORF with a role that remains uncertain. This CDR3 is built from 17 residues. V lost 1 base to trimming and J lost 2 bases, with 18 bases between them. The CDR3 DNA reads TGCGCCAGCAGTCAATATTGTTGTGGGAACAGGCCCTACGAGCAGTACTTC. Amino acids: CASSQYCCGNRPYEQYF.

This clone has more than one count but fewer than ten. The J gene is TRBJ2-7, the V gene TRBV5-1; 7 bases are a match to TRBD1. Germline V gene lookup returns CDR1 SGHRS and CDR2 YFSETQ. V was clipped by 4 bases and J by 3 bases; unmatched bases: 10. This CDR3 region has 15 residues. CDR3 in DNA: TGCGCCAGCAGCCTGAGGTCCGGGACAGACTACGAGCAGTACTTC. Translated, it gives CASSLRSGTDYEQYF. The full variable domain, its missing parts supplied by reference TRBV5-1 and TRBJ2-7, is KAGVTQTPRYLIKTRGQQVTLSCSPISGHRSVSWYQQTPGQGLQFLFEYFSETQRNKGNFPGRFSGRQFSNSRSEMNVSTLELGDSALYLCASSLRSGTDYEQYFGPGTRLTVT.

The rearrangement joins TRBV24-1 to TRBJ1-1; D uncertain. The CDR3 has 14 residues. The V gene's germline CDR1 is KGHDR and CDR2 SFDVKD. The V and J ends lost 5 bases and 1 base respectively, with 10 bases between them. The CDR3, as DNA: TGTGCCACCAGTGGATCTGGCTGGAACACTGAAGCTTTCTTT. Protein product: CATSGSGWNTEAFF.

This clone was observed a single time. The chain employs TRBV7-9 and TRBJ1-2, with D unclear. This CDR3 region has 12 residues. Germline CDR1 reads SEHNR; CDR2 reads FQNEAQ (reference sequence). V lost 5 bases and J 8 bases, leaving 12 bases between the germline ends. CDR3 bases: TGTGCCAGCAGCCGGGGTAGCTCGGGCTACACCTTC. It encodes CASSRGSSGYTF.

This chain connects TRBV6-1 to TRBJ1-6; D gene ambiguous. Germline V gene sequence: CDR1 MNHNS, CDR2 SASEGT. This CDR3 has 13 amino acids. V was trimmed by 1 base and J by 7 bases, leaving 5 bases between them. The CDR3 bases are TGTGCCAGCAGTGAAGGCACAAATTCACCCCTCCACTTT. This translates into CASSEGTNSPLHF.

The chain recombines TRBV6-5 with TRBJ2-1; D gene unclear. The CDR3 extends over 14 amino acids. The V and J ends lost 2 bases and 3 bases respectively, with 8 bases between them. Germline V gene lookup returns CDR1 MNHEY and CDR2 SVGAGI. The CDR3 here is CASSYERFYNEQFF. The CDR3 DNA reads TGTGCCAGCAGTTACGAGCGATTCTACAATGAGCAGTTCTTC.

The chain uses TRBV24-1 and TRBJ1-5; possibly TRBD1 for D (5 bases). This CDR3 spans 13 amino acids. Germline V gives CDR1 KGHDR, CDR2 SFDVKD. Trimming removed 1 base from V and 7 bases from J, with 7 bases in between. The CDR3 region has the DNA TGTGCCACCAGTGATTTAAAGGGGCAGCCCCAGCATTTT. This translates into CATSDLKGQPQHF.

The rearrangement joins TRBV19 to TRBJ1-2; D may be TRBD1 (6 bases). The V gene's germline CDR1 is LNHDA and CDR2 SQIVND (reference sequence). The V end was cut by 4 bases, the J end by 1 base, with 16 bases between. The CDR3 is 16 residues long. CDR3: CASSTFTGTINYGYTF. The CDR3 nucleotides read TGTGCCAGTAGTACCTTCACAGGGACAATTAACTATGGCTACACCTTC.

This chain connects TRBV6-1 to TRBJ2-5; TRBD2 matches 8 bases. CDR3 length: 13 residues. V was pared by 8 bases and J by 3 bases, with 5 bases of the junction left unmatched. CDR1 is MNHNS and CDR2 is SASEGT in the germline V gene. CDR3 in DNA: TGTGCCAGCGGACAAGCGGGGGAAGAGACCCAGTACTTC. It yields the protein CASGQAGEETQYF.

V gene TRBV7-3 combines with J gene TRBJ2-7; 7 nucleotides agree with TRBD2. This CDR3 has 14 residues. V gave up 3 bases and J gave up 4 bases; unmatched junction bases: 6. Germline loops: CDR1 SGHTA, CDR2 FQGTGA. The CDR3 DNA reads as TGTGCCAGCAGCTTCGAGGGAGGGCGGTACGAGCAGTACTTC. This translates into CASSFEGGRYEQYF.

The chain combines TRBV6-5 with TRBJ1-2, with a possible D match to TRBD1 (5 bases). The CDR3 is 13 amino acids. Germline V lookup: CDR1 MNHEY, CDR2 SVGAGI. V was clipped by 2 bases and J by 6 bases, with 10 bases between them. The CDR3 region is CASSYRGRDGYTF. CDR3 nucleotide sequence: TGTGCCAGCAGTTACAGGGGTAGGGATGGCTACACCTTC.

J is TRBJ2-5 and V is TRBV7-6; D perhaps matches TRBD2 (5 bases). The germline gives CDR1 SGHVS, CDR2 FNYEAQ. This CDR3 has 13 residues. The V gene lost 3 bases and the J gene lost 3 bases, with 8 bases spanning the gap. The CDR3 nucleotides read TGTGCCAGCAGCTTCCGAGGGAAAGAGACCCAGTACTTC. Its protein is CASSFRGKETQYF.

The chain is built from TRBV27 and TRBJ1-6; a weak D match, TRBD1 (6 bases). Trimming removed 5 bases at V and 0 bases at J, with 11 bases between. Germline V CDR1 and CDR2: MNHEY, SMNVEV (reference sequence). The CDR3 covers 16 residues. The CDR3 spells CASSVRGGSYNSPLHF. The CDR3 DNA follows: TGTGCCAGCAGTGTCAGGGGTGGCTCCTATAATTCACCCCTCCACTTT.

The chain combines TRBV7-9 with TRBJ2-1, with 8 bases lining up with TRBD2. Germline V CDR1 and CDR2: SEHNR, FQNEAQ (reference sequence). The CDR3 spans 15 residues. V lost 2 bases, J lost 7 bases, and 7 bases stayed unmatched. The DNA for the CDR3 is TGTGCCAGCAGCTTAACCAGCGGGAGTATGAATGAGCAGTTCTTC. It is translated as CASSLTSGSMNEQFF.

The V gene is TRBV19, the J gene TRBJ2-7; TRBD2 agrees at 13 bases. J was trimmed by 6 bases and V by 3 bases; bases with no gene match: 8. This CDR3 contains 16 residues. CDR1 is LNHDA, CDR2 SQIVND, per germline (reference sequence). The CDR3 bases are TGTGCCAGTAGTATTTGGACTAGCGGGAGTAAGAGCGAGCAGTACTTC. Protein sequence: CASSIWTSGSKSEQYF.

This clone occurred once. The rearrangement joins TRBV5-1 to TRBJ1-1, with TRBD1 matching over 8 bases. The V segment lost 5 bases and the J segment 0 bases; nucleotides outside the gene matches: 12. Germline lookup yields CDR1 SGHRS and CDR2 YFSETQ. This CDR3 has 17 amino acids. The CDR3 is CASSSSRGLGMNTEAFF. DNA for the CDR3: TGCGCCAGCAGTTCGAGCAGGGGGCTTGGGATGAACACTGAAGCTTTCTTT.

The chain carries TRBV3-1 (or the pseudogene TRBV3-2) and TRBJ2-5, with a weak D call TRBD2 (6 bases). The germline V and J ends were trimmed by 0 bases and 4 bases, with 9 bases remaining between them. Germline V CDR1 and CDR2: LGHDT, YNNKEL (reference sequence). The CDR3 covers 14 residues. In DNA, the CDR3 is TGTGCCAGCAGCCAAGATGGGGGGAGAGAGACCCAGTACTTC. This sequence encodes CASSQDGGRETQYF.

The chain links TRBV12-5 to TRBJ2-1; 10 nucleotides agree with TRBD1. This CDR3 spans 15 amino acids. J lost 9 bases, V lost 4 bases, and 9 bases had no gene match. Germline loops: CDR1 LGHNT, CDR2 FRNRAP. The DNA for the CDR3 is TGTGCTAGTGGTTCAGGGACAGGGGCGTCGGGTGAGCAGTTCTTC. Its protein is CASGSGTGASGEQFF.